This TCR beta chain appears in the sequencing data of a study of CD4 and CD8 cells across lung adenocarcinoma regions. This CDR3 contains 13 residues. With V trimmed by 1 base and J by 10 bases, 4 bases remained unmatched. Germline-derived CDR1 and CDR2 are SGHVS and FNYEAQ. A single record per CDR3 protein comes from TCRdb applying MiXCR to the PCR reads. The data hold over 3,500 distinct CDR3 sequences, with 52% observed a single time. The receptor was isolated from a female donor with lung adenocarcinoma. The CD4 and CD8 labels of this study may be unreliable. This rearrangement joins TRBV7-6 to TRBJ2-1; TRBD1 matches 7 bases. Sample: CD4+ T cells from the center of a lung tumor. The CDR3 loop is CASSLGQGMEQFF. The CDR3 nucleotides read TGTGCCAGCAGCTTAGGACAGGGTATGGAGCAGTTCTTC.